Presented here are 9 T cell receptor beta chains from one specimen sequenced in a study of T cells after yellow fever vaccination. TCRdb re-analysed the 5' RACE reads in MiXCR, keeping a single row per CDR3 protein. The sample holds approximately 300,000 distinct CDR3 sequences, around 7.3% seen once. Sample: PBMCs, taken about 49 days after the first yellow fever vaccination. The receptors come from a young man who received the YFV17D yellow fever vaccine.

Notes on this clonotype: It may be a read error: a sequence one base away is much more abundant. This chain links TRBV7-3 with TRBJ2-3; TRBD2 matches at 7 bases. Per the germline V gene, CDR1 is SGHTA and CDR2 is FQGTGA. J lost 0 bases, V lost 1 base, and 4 bases had no gene match. CDR3 length: 16 amino acids. The CDR3 DNA is TGTGCCAGCAGCTTAATTGTGGGGGGGAGCACAGATACGCAGTATTTT. The encoded protein is CASSLIVGGSTDTQYF.

The sample holds a few counts of this clonotype. This chain joins TRBV27 and TRBJ1-5; D ambiguous. Germline V lookup: CDR1 MNHEY, CDR2 SMNVEV (reference sequence). V was clipped by 5 bases and J by 5 bases, with 13 bases between them. This CDR3 has 14 amino acids. The CDR3 reads CASSLLGSHQPQHF. The CDR3 nucleotides read TGTGCCAGCAGTCTCCTCGGGTCCCATCAGCCCCAGCATTTT.

The chain uses TRBV5-1 and TRBJ2-3; 8 bases line up with TRBD2. Germline V lookup: CDR1 SGHRS, CDR2 YFSETQ. The junction had 10 bases not matched to a gene; V was cut back by 4 bases and J by 6 bases. This CDR3 region has 15 residues. CDR3 DNA sequence: TGCGCCAGCAGCGGATCTAGCGGGTCGTGGGATACGCAGTATTTT. It is translated as CASSGSSGSWDTQYF.

J is TRBJ1-3 and V is TRBV6-2 or TRBV6-3, with no clear D. The CDR3 extends over 13 amino acids. CDR1 and CDR2 (germline): MNHEY, SVGEGT. V was pared by 6 bases and J by 4 bases, with 10 bases between. CDR3 residues: CASSRIAGNTIYF. The CDR3 nucleotides read TGTGCCAGCAGCCGCATCGCGGGAAACACCATATATTTT.

This clonotype occurred many times. The chain has TRBV7-9 and TRBJ2-2; D uncertain. Trimming stripped 1 base from V and 5 bases from J, with 2 bases between. The CDR3 loop spans 12 amino acids. Germline CDR1 SEHNR, CDR2 FQNEAQ (reference sequence). CDR3 coding DNA: TGTGCCAGCAGCTTAGTTACCGGGGAGCTGTTTTTT. This translates into CASSLVTGELFF.

This clonotype has a handful of counts. The chain carries TRBV20-1 and TRBJ1-6, with no clear D. V dropped 0 bases and J dropped 1 base, with 7 bases sitting between them. There are 15 residues in the CDR3. Germline values: CDR1 DFQATT, CDR2 SNEGSKA (reference sequence). The CDR3 DNA reads TGCAGTGCTAGAGATCCGGAGTCCTATAATTCACCCCTCCACTTT. This gives the protein CSARDPESYNSPLHF.

This clonotype was detected only a few times. The chain is built from TRBV7-2 and TRBJ2-7, with D maybe TRBD1 (6 bases). The CDR3 extends over 13 amino acids. V gave up 5 bases and J gave up 3 bases, with 11 bases separating them. CDR1 is SGHTA and CDR2 is FQGNSA in the germline V gene. CDR3 DNA sequence: TGTGCCAGCAGCAAAGACAGGTACTACGAGCAGTACTTC. It codes for CASSKDRYYEQYF.

This chain connects TRBV2 to TRBJ2-3; D gene unclear. This CDR3 region has 12 residues. The V end was cut by 4 bases, the J end by 1 base, with 3 bases between. Per germline, CDR1 SNHLY and CDR2 FYNNEI. DNA for the CDR3: TGTGCCAGCAGTGCGGGCACAGATACGCAGTATTTT. It specifies CASSAGTDTQYF.

This clonotype was recorded many times. The chain carries TRBV5-1 and TRBJ1-4; D gene uncertain. The V gene's germline CDR1 is SGHRS and CDR2 YFSETQ. Trimming removed 3 bases from V and 4 bases from J, with 10 bases in between. This CDR3 has 14 amino acids. Here the CDR3 DNA reads TGCGCCAGCAGCTCGGGAGCCTATAATGAAAAACTGTTTTTT. Encoded protein: CASSSGAYNEKLFF.